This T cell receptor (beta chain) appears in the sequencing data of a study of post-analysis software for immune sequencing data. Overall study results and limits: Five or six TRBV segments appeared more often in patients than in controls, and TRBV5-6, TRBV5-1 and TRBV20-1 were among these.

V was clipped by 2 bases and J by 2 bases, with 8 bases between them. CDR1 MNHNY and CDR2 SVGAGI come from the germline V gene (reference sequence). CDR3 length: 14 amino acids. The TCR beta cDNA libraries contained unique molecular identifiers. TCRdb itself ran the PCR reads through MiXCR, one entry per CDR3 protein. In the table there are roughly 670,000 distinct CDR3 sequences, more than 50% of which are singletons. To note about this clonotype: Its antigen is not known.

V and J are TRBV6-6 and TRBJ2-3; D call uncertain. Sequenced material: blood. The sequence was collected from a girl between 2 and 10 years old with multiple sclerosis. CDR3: CASSYNRNTDTQYF. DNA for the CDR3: TGTGCCAGCAGTTACAACCGGAACACAGATACGCAGTATTTT.